The 5 T cell receptor beta chains in this list originate from one sample, sequenced in a study of shared clonotypes between healthy human individuals. Sequenced by immunoSEQ multiplex PCR; TCRdb stores in-frame clones only, minus some. Of around 1 million clones in the sample, 76% are singletons; the top ten hold roughly 1.5%. Specimen: memory CD4+ T cells sorted from blood. Described subset: CD45RA-negative fraction. These receptors came from a man younger than 30 in good health.

The chain joins TRBV5-1 to TRBJ2-5; D unresolved. Gene TRBJ2-7 matches the end of the DNA better, so the J call may be wrong. The CDR3 runs to 15 residues. CDR1 SGHRS and CDR2 YFSETQ come from the germline V gene. The CDR3 protein is CASSQEGLVGYEQYF. In DNA, the CDR3 is TGCGCCAGCAGCCAGGAAGGGCTCGTGGGGTACGAGCAGTACTTC.

This clone was recorded only once. The chain carries TRBV9 and TRBJ2-1; 10 positions agree with TRBD2. The J segment lost 8 bases and the V segment lost 0 bases, leaving 5 bases of the junction unmatched. The CDR3 covers 15 residues. Germline CDR1 and CDR2: SGDLS and YYNGEE. The CDR3 sequence: CASSVVLAGVDEQFF. In DNA form, the CDR3 reads TGTGCCAGCAGCGTAGTGCTAGCGGGGGTGGATGAGCAGTTCTTC.

The chain employs TRBV2 and TRBJ1-2; D may be TRBD1 (6 bases). The CDR3 has 13 residues. Germline loops: CDR1 SNHLY, CDR2 FYNNEI. V lost 3 bases and J 3 bases, leaving 8 bases between the germline ends. The CDR3: CASSDNRDYGYTF. The CDR3 nucleotides read TGTGCCAGCAGTGACAACAGGGACTATGGCTACACCTTC.

The chain joins TRBV5-1 to TRBJ2-7; D possibly corresponds to TRBD1 (5 bases). Germline V lookup: CDR1 SGHRS, CDR2 YFSETQ. V lost 4 bases, J lost 0 bases, and 11 bases lay in between. This CDR3 is built from 14 residues. The CDR3 reads CASSRETASYEQYF. The CDR3 DNA follows: TGCGCCAGCAGCAGAGAGACAGCCTCCTACGAGCAGTACTTC.

The chain uses TRBV9 and TRBJ1-3; D possibly corresponds to TRBD1 (6 bases). V lost 4 bases to trimming and J lost 0 bases, with 14 bases between them. The CDR3 has 16 amino acids. Germline CDR1 SGDLS, CDR2 YYNGEE. The CDR3 DNA reads as TGTGCCAGCAGCATTGGGGACACCTACTCTGGAAACACCATATATTTT. Translated, it gives CASSIGDTYSGNTIYF.